The next 2 T cell receptor beta chains were all read from a single sample in a study of Graves' ophthalmopathy and Graves' hyperthyroidism. TCR beta CDR3 regions were amplified from RNA transcripts. First-round RT-PCR relied on HTBI primers, and a second-round multiplex PCR came next. TCRdb reprocessed the multiplex PCR reads via MiXCR and lists one record per CDR3 protein. The table has 500,000 to 600,000 distinct CDR3 sequences, approximately 35% seen once. The sequenced material came from peripheral blood or thyroid tissue (not recorded which). These receptors were collected from an adult man with Graves' hyperthyroidism.

The chain is built from TRBV24-1 and TRBJ2-7; the D gene could be TRBD1 or TRBD2 (5 bases each). The CDR3 is made up of 12 amino acids. The V gene's germline CDR1 is KGHDR and CDR2 SFDVKD. CDR3 sequence reads: CARGFDSYEQYF. CDR3 in DNA: TGTGCTAGAGGGTTTGACAGTTACGAGCAGTACTTC.

This clonotype occurred many times. This rearrangement joins TRBV7-3 to TRBJ1-2; D is perhaps TRBD1 (6 bases). V lost 1 base to trimming and J lost 2 bases, with 11 bases between them. CDR1 SGHTA and CDR2 FQGTGA come from the germline V gene. The CDR3 extends over 15 amino acids. CDR3 sequence reads: CASSLMGGPNYGYTF. In DNA form, the CDR3 reads TGTGCCAGCAGCTTAATGGGGGGCCCAAACTATGGCTACACCTTC.